This T cell receptor (beta chain) is from a study of T-cell memory formation after mild COVID-19. Study as a whole: TCR clusters were mostly confined to one donor each.

On this clonotype itself: What it binds is unknown.

TCRdb re-called the 5' RACE reads through MiXCR, storing one row per CDR3 protein. The repertoire consists of hundreds of thousands of distinct CDR3 sequences, with roughly 17% occurring once and the leading ten covering 20% to 25%. V gave up 1 base and J gave up 4 bases; unmatched junction bases: 9. The CDR3 extends over 17 amino acids. Study-wide results and limits: Several responding clones turned up in pre-infection memory, indicating that cross-reactive memory may have taken part. Day 37-peaking second-wave clones had unconfirmed SARS-CoV-2 specificity. Mainly CM and EM harbored the contracting CD4+ clones; mainly EMRA harbored the CD8+ ones.

The clonotype originates from a man aged 18-30 years who had mild COVID-19 (a few samples of this study predate the infection). Cell type and time point are not known. The specimen was PBMCs or a T cell subset sorted from them (not recorded which). The V and J genes are TRBV12-3 or TRBV12-4 and TRBJ1-2, with 10 bases lining up with TRBD1. CDR3 bases: TGTGCCAGCAGTTTAGGGGCTGGACAGGGGGTTTTCTATGGCTACACCTTC. It encodes CASSLGAGQGVFYGYTF.